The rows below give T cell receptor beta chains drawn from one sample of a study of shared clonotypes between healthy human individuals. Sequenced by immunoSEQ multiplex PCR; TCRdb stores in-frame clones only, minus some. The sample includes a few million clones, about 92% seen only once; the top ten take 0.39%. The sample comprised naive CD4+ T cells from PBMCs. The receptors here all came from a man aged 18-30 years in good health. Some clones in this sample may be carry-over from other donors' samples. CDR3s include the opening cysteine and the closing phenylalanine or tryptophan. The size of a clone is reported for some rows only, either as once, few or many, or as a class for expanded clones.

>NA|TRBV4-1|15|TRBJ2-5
CASTKTGQGQETQYF
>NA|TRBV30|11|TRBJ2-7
CAWSNNHEQYF
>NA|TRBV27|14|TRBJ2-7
CASSPDKRVYEQYF
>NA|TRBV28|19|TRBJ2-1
CASSLTFVRERSQRNEQFF
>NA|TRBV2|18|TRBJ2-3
CASSEALRPSGELDTQYF
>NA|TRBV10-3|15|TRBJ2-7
CAISLTSGSSYEQYF
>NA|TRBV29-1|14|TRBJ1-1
CSVGSLKWDTEAFF
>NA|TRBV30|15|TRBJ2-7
CAWKRRDRGVYEQYF
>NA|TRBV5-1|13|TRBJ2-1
CASSFDHGSEQFF
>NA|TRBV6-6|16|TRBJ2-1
CASSSGQRFDYNEQFF
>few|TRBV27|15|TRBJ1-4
CASSRPGQGDEKLFF
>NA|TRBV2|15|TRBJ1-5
CASSDWRTGDQPQHF
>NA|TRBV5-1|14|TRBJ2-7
CASSLGDLSDEQYF
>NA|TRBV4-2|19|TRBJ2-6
CASSPSAVSTFSGANVLTF
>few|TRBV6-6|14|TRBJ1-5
CASSYSGGYQPQHF
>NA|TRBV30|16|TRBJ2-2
CAWSVAAGGYTGELFF
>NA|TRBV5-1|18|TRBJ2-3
CASSLGGLAGGQGDTQYF
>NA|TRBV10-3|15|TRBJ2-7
CAISAKGQGGYEQYF
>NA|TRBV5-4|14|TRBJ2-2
CASSLPGGAGELFF
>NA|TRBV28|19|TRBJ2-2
CASSYTFGLAGVNTGELFF